This is a list of T cell receptor beta chains from one sample in a study of control samples from healthy donors and cancer patients. Generated by immunoSEQ multiplex PCR, the TCRdb table keeps only in-frame clones and is missing some. Here the sample spans around 68,000 clones, 84% being singletons. The sequenced material came from PBMCs. These receptor sequences come from a woman aged 50 to 60 with lung cancer. CDR3s include the opening cysteine and the closing phenylalanine or tryptophan. D genes are given only for firm matches. Expanded clones are given a class, and other clones once, few, many or no size at all.

TRBJ2-4	TRBV18	NA	NA	CASSRTGGNIQYF	TGTGCCAGCTCACGTACTGGGGGAAACATTCAGTACTTC
TRBJ1-1	TRBV12-3/TRBV12-4	NA	NA	CASSTFYTEAFF	TGTGCCAGCAGTACCTTTTACACTGAAGCTTTCTTT
TRBJ2-7	TRBV4-3	NA	NA	CASSQDLGYEQYF	TGCGCCAGCAGCCAAGATCTAGGGTACGAGCAGTACTTC
TRBJ1-6	TRBV3-1/TRBV3-2	NA	once	CASSKKWAYNSPLHF	TGTGCCAGCAGCAAAAAATGGGCCTATAATTCACCCCTCCACTTT
TRBJ2-7	TRBV27	NA	NA	CASSLGGTGGTYEQYF	TGTGCCAGCAGTTTAGGTGGGACTGGAGGCACCTACGAGCAGTACTTC
TRBJ2-1	TRBV3-1/TRBV3-2	NA	once	CASSQVATYNEQFF	TGTGCCAGCAGCCAAGTTGCCACTTACAATGAGCAGTTCTTC
TRBJ2-3	TRBV4-3	TRBD1	NA	CASSQKNSAGTEIYSGTDTQYF	TGCGCCAGCAGCCAAAAGAATTCCGCCGGGACAGAAATTTACTCAGGCACAGATACGCAGTATTTT
TRBJ1-6	TRBV11-2	TRBD1	NA	CASNPGTGGQSPLHF	TGTGCCAGCAATCCCGGGACAGGGGGCCAGTCACCCCTCCACTTT
TRBJ1-2	TRBV29-1	NA	NA	CSVESWGGFGYTF	TGCAGCGTTGAATCCTGGGGAGGGTTCGGCTACACCTTC
TRBJ1-1	TRBV2	NA	NA	CASSEPTSNTEAFF	TGTGCCAGCAGTGAACCCACCTCGAACACTGAAGCTTTCTTT
TRBJ1-1	TRBV3-1/TRBV3-2	TRBD1	few	CASSRDRVLEAFF	TGTGCCAGCAGCCGGGACAGAGTCCTTGAAGCTTTCTTT
TRBJ2-7	TRBV4-1	TRBD1	NA	CASSQALGQGEQYF	TGCGCCAGCAGCCAAGCCCTGGGACAGGGCGAGCAGTACTTC
TRBJ1-2	TRBV2	TRBD1	once	CASTSGQVERYGYTF	TGTGCCAGCACCTCAGGACAGGTGGAACGCTATGGCTACACCTTC
TRBJ2-1	TRBV11-3	NA	NA	CASSLGPQNEQFF	TGTGCCAGCAGCTTAGGGCCGCAAAATGAGCAGTTCTTC
TRBJ1-2	TRBV11-2	NA	NA	CASSSGSLWGYTF	TGTGCCAGCAGCTCAGGGAGCCTCTGGGGCTACACCTTC
TRBJ2-3	TRBV19	NA	NA	CASSILTTDTQYF	TGTGCCAGTAGTATACTTACCACAGATACGCAGTATTTT
TRBJ2-2	TRBV7-9	NA	few	CASSLDSHGELFF	TGTGCCAGCAGCTTAGACAGCCACGGGGAGCTGTTTTTT